This T cell receptor beta chain appears in the sequencing data of a study of shared clonotypes between healthy human individuals. This clone was counted once. The V end was cut by 5 bases, the J end by 2 bases, with 11 bases between. This CDR3 spans 14 amino acids. Germline V gene lookup returns CDR1 SGHTA and CDR2 FQGNSA. The protocol was immunoSEQ multiplex PCR, while the TCRdb copy is restricted to in-frame clones and leaves out a portion. The sample lists approximately 1,000,000 clones; roughly 77% were seen once. Sequencing was done on a sample of memory CD4+ T cells from PBMCs. Regarding subset: CD45RA-negative fraction. The source of this sequence is a man younger than 35 in good health. Some clones in this sample may be carry-over from other donors' samples. The chain recombines TRBV7-2 with TRBJ2-3; no reliable D call. The CDR3 DNA follows: TGTGCCAGCAGCCCGAGGTGGGACACAGATACGCAGTATTTT. The encoded protein is CASSPRWDTDTQYF.